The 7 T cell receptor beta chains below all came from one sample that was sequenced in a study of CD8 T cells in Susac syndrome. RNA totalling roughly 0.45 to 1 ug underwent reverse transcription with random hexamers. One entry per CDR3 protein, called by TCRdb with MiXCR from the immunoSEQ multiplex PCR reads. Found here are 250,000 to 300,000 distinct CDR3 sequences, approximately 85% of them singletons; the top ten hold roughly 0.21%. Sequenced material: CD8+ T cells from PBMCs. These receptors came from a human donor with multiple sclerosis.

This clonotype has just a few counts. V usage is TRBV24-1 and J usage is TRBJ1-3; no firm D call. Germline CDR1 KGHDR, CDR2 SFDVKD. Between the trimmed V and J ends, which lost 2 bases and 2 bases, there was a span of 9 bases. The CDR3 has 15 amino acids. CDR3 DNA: TGTGCCACCAGTGATTCGGCGGATCCTGGAAACACCATATATTTT. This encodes CATSDSADPGNTIYF.

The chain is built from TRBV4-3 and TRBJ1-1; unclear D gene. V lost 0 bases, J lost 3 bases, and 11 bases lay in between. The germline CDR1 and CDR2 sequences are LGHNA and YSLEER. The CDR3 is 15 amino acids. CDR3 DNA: TGCGCCAGCAGCCAAGATGGCTTCGGGTACACTGAAGCTTTCTTT. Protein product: CASSQDGFGYTEAFF.

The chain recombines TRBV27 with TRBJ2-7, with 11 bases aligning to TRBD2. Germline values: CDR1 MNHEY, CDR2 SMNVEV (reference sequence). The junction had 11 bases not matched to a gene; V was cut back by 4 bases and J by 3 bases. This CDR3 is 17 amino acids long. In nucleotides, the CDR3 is TGTGCCAGCAGTTCCTTAGCGGGAGGGACGCCCTTCTACGAGCAGTACTTC. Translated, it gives CASSSLAGGTPFYEQYF.

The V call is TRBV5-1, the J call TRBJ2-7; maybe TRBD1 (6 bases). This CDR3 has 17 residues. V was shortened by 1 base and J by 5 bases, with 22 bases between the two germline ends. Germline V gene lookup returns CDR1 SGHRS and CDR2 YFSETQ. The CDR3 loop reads CASSLLKLRDNNDEQYF. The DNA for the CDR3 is TGCGCCAGCAGCTTGCTTAAGCTCCGGGACAACAACGACGAGCAGTACTTC.

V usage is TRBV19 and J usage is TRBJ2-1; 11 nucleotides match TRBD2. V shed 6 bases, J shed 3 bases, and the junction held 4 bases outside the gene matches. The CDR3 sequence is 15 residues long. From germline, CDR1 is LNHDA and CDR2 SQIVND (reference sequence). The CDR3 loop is CASSRLAGLYNEQFF. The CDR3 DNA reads TGTGCCAGTAGCCGACTAGCGGGACTCTACAATGAGCAGTTCTTC.

CDR3 in amino acids: CASSPHQWPGQEYNEQFF. For the CDR3, the DNA is TGTGCCAGCAGCCCTCATCAGTGGCCGGGACAGGAATACAATGAGCAGTTCTTC. The rearrangement links TRBV7-9 to TRBJ2-1, with 8 bases lining up with TRBD1. Looked up from germline, CDR1 is SEHNR and CDR2 is FQNEAQ (reference sequence). The CDR3 sequence is 18 residues long. Trimming at V came to 5 bases and at J to 4 bases, leaving 16 bases not matched to a gene.

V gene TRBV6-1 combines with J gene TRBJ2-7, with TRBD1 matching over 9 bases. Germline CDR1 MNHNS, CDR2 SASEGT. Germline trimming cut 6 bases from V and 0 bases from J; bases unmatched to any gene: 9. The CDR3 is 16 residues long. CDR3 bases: TGTGCCAGCAGCCTTAACCTGGACAGGGGCTCCTACGAGCAGTACTTC. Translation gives CASSLNLDRGSYEQYF.